These 2 T cell receptor beta chains share one sample of origin, sequenced in a study of cytomegalovirus exposure and HLA in healthy donors. With 60 Vbeta and 13 Jbeta primers, the PCR was carried out. Sequencing was performed with immunoSEQ multiplex PCR; in TCRdb, only in-frame clones are kept and a portion is missing. The sample has about 94,000 clones; about 74% are singletons. The sample taken for sequencing was PBMCs. The receptors come from a man aged 25 to 40 in good health and CMV-seronegative.

The rearrangement links TRBV27 to TRBJ2-1, with 7 positions matching TRBD2. The CDR3 loop spans 13 amino acids. V lost 4 bases to trimming and J lost 13 bases; unmatched junction nucleotides: 10. Germline V gene lookup returns CDR1 MNHEY and CDR2 SMNVEV (reference sequence). The CDR3 DNA reads as TGTGCCAGCAGTTCCCCTGGGACTACCACCCAGTTCTTC. It yields the protein CASSSPGTTTQFF.

This clone was seen once. The junction differs from germline at one of its ends, possibly a read error. The CDR3 DNA is TGTTCCAGCAGCTTCGCCCGGGACACCACTAATGAAAAACTGTTTTTT. Translating gives CSSSFARDTTNEKLFF. V usage is TRBV7-9 and J usage is TRBJ1-4; D might be TRBD1 (6 bases). Germline lookup yields CDR1 SEHNR and CDR2 FQNEAQ (reference sequence). The CDR3 is 16 residues long.